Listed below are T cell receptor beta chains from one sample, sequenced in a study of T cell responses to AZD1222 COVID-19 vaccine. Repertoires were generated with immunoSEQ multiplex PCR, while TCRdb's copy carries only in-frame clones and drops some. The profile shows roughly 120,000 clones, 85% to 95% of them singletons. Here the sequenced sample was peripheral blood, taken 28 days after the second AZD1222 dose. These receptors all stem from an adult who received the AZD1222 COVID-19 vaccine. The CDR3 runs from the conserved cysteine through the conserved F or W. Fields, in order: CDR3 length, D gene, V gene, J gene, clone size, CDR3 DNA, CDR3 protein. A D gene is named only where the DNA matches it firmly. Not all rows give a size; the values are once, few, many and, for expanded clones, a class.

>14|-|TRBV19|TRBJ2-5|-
TGTGCCAGTATTGGGAAAGGAGGACAAGAGACCCAGTACTTC
CASIGKGGQETQYF
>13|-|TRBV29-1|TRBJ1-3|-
TGCAGCGTTGCCCGGGCCTCTGGAAACACCATATATTTT
CSVARASGNTIYF
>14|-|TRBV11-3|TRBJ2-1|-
TGTGCCAGCAGCGTTAGTCCAGCCTACAATGAGCAGTTCTTC
CASSVSPAYNEQFF
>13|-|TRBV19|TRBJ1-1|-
TGTGCCAGTACCTTAGACCTGAACACTGAAGCTTTCTTT
CASTLDLNTEAFF
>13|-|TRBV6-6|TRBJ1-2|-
TGTGCCAGCAGTTACGACTATAACTATGGCTACACCTTC
CASSYDYNYGYTF
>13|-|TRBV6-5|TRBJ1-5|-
TGTGCCAGCAGCGCAGACTTCAATCAGCCCCAGCATTTT
CASSADFNQPQHF
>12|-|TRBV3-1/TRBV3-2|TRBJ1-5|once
TGTGCCAGCAGCCAAGGGTACTGGCCCCAGCATTTT
CASSQGYWPQHF
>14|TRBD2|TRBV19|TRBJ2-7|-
TGTGCCAGTAGTACGGGACTAGCGGGAGGCGAGCAGTACTTC
CASSTGLAGGEQYF
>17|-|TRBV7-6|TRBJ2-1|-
TGTGCCAGCAGCTTAGTAGGGAGGCCGAGCTCCTACAATGAGCAGTTCTTC
CASSLVGRPSSYNEQFF
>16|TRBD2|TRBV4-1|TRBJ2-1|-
TGCGCCAGCAGCCCCGGCCCTCTAGCGGGAGTGGATGAGCAGTTCTTC
CASSPGPLAGVDEQFF
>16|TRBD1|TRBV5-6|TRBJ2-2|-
TGTGCCAGCAGCAGCTTCAGGGGGAGTGATACCGGGGAGCTGTTTTTT
CASSSFRGSDTGELFF
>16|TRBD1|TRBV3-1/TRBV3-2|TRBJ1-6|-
TGTGCCAGCAGCCAAAATATCGGGACAGTTAATTCACCCCTCCACTTT
CASSQNIGTVNSPLHF
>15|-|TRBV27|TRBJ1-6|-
TGTGCCAGCAGTTCCCCGAGAGGAAAAGGGTCACCCCTCCACTTT
CASSSPRGKGSPLHF
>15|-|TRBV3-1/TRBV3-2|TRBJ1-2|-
TGTGCCAGCAGCCAGACGGACAGAATTAACTATGGCTACACCTTC
CASSQTDRINYGYTF
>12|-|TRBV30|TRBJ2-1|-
TGTGCCTGGGGCCGAACCTACAATGAGCAGTTCTTC
CAWGRTYNEQFF
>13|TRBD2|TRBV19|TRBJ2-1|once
TGTGCCAGTAGGCCCGCGGGAGGCAATGAGCAGTTCTTC
CASRPAGGNEQFF
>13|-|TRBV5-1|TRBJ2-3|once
TGCGCCAGCAGCTTGGTGCTCACAGATACGCAGTATTTT
CASSLVLTDTQYF
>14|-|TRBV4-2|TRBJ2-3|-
TGTGCCGGCCACCGGGACCTAAGCACAGATACGCAGTATTTT
CAGHRDLSTDTQYF
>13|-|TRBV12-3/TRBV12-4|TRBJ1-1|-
TGTGCCAGCAGTTCGGAACCTAACACTGAAGCTTTCTTT
CASSSEPNTEAFF
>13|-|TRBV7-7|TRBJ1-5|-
TGTGCCAGCAGCTTAACACCGGATCAGCCCCAGCATTTT
CASSLTPDQPQHF
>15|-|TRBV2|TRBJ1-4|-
TGTGCCAGCAGTGAGCAGGGACTACCGGTTGAAAAACTGTTTTTT
CASSEQGLPVEKLFF
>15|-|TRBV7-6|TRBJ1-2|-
TGTGCCAGCAGCCCTCCTGAAGATTGGAACTATGGCTACACCTTC
CASSPPEDWNYGYTF
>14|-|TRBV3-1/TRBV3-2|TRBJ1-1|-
TGTGCCAGCAGCCAACGGACCCTGAACACTGAAGCTTTCTTT
CASSQRTLNTEAFF
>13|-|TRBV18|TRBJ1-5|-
TGTGCCAGCTCTCTCGGGAATCTAGAGCCCCAGCATTTT
CASSLGNLEPQHF
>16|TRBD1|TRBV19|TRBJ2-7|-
TGTGCCAGTAGCCGAGACCTGGGACAGGGTTCGCACGAGCAGTACTTC
CASSRDLGQGSHEQYF
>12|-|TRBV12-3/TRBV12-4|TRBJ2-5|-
TGTGCCAGCAGCACGTTAAGTCAGACCCAGTACTTC
CASSTLSQTQYF
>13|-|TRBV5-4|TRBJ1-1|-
TGTGCCAGCAGCTCGAGGGGGAACACTGAAGCTTTCTTT
CASSSRGNTEAFF
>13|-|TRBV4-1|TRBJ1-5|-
TGCGCCAGCAGCCAATTGAGCAATCAGCCCCAGCATTTT
CASSQLSNQPQHF
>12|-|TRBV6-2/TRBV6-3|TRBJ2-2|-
TGTGCCAGCAGTTACCTTACCGGGGAGCTGTTTTTT
CASSYLTGELFF
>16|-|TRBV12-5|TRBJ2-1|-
TGTGCTAGTGGTTCCTTACATAGAGACGGCTACAATGAGCAGTTCTTC
CASGSLHRDGYNEQFF
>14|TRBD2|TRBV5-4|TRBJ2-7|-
TGTGCCAGCAGCTTGGAGGGAGGGGACTACGAGCAGTACTTC
CASSLEGGDYEQYF
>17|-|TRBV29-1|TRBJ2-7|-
TGCAGCGCCATAGCGTTAAATCCCCGGACAGATGCCTACGAGCAGTACTTC
CSAIALNPRTDAYEQYF
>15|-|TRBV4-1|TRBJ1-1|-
TGCGCCAGCAGCCAAGTGGCCAGGTTGAACACTGAAGCTTTCTTT
CASSQVARLNTEAFF
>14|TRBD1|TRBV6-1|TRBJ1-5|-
TGTGCCAGCAGTGAAGGACAGGGCGGTCAGCCCCAGCATTTT
CASSEGQGGQPQHF
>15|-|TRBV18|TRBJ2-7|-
TGTGCCAGCTCACCATCAGAAGGGAGCTCCTACGAGCAGTACTTC
CASSPSEGSSYEQYF
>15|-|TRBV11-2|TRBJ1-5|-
TGTGCCAGCAGCGCAGGGCGGGGCTTTTATCAGCCCCAGCATTTT
CASSAGRGFYQPQHF
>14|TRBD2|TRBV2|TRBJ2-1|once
TGTGCCAGCAGGGGGACTAGCGTTTACAATGAGCAGTTCTTC
CASRGTSVYNEQFF
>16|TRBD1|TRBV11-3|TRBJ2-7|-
TGTGCCAGCAGCTTAGGTGGGACAGGGGGCCGAAACGAGCAGTACTTC
CASSLGGTGGRNEQYF
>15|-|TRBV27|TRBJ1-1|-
TGTGCCAGCAGTTTATTCTACCCTGTGAACACTGAAGCTTTCTTT
CASSLFYPVNTEAFF
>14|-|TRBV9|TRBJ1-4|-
TGTGCCAGCAGCGTTGATGGACTTCATGAAAAACTGTTTTTT
CASSVDGLHEKLFF
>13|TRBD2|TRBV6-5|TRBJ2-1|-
TGTGCCACCGAAGGGACTAACTACAATGAGCAGTTCTTC
CATEGTNYNEQFF
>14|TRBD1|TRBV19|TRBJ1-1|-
TGTGCCAGCCGATGGACAGGGCATATCACTGAAGCTTTCTTT
CASRWTGHITEAFF
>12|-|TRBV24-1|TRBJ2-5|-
TGTGCCACCAGTGACTTCCAAGATACCCAGTACTTC
CATSDFQDTQYF
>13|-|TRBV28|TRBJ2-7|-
TGTGCCAGCCCTAGCTGGGGCGCCTACGAGCAGTACTTC
CASPSWGAYEQYF
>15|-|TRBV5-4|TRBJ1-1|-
TGTGCCAGCAGCACCCAGCCAGGACCTAGGGCTGAAGCTTTCTTT
CASSTQPGPRAEAFF
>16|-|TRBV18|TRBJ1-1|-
TGTGCCAGCTCACCAATGGTAGGACAGTTGAACACTGAAGCTTTCTTT
CASSPMVGQLNTEAFF
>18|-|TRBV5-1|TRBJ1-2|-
TGCGCCAGCAGCAAATCGGGGCCAGGGGCTCCAGCTAATTGGGGCTACACCTTC
CASSKSGPGAPANWGYTF
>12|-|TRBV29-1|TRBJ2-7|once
TGCAGCGTTGAGGGCAGCTCCTACGAGCAGTACTTC
CSVEGSSYEQYF
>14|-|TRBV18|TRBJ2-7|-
TGTGCCAGCTCACCACCGTCGAAGAGGGAAGAGCAGTACTTC
CASSPPSKREEQYF
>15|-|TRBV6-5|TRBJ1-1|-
TGTGCCAGCACCCTGCCCGCGGGGCACAACACTGAAGCTTTCTTT
CASTLPAGHNTEAFF
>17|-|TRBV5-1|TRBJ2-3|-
TGCGCCAGCAGCTTGCCGCGGGATGGGGGGAGGACAGATACGCAGTATTTT
CASSLPRDGGRTDTQYF
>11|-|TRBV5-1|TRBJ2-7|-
TGCGCCAGCAGCTTGGCCCACGAGCAGTACTTC
CASSLAHEQYF
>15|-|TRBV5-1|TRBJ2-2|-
TGCGCCAGCAGCTTGGCTCAGGGGAACACCGGGGAGCTGTTTTTT
CASSLAQGNTGELFF